This entry lists 14 T cell receptor beta chains sequenced from one sample in a study of Graves' ophthalmopathy and Graves' hyperthyroidism. As the template, RNA transcripts were used to amplify TCR beta CDR3 regions. After a first-round RT-PCR with HTBI primers, a second-round multiplex PCR was run. TCRdb processed the multiplex PCR reads anew with MiXCR; each CDR3 protein has one entry. Of about 620,000 distinct CDR3 sequences listed, approximately 22% are singletons. Source material: peripheral blood. These receptors were obtained from a woman in her late teens or twenties with stable Graves' hyperthyroidism. Some clones in this sample may be carry-over from other donors' samples.

The rearrangement joins TRBV3-1 to TRBJ2-4; 13 nucleotides match TRBD2. The germline CDR1 and CDR2 sequences are LGHDT and YNNKEL (reference sequence). The CDR3 contains 17 residues. Trimming removed 5 bases from V and 8 bases from J; junction bases left unmatched: 12. The CDR3 protein is CASSYSRLAGGGDIQYF. The CDR3, as DNA: TGTGCCAGCAGCTACTCCCGACTAGCGGGAGGCGGGGACATTCAGTACTTC.

This clonotype has at least ten counts. The CDR3 region has the DNA TGTGCCAGCAGTACCTTGGGGGTAGTTGAAGAGACCCAGTACTTC. Its translation is CASSTLGVVEETQYF. This sequence joins TRBV12-3 or TRBV12-4 and TRBJ2-5; D tentatively reads TRBD1 or TRBD2 (5 bases each). V lost 5 bases and J 3 bases, leaving 16 bases between the germline ends. This CDR3 has 15 residues.

In its sample, this clonotype was seen a few times. The chain has TRBV30 and TRBJ1-2; 9 nucleotides line up with TRBD1. CDR3 size: 14 residues. V shed 2 bases, J shed 7 bases, and the junction held 8 bases outside the gene matches. From germline, CDR1 is GTSNPN and CDR2 SVGIG (reference sequence). The CDR3, as DNA: TGTGCCTGGAGTACAGGGGGCGATATGGGTGGCTACACCTTC. As protein: CAWSTGGDMGGYTF.

The gene calls are TRBV6-2 or TRBV6-3 and TRBJ1-1; D gene uncertain. Germline CDR1 MNHEY, CDR2 SVGEGT. Trimming shortened V by 6 bases and J by 6 bases, and 14 bases separated the two germline ends. The CDR3 has 13 residues. The CDR3 DNA reads TGTGCCAGCAGCTCTCCGGTCCGGGCTGAAGCTTTCTTT. Its protein is CASSSPVRAEAFF.

This clonotype occurred a few times. The chain combines TRBV6-2 or TRBV6-3 with TRBJ1-1, with 8 bases identical to TRBD1. Per germline, CDR1 MNHEY and CDR2 SVGEGT. Trimming took 5 bases from V and 5 from J; bases not matched to a gene: 10. This CDR3 has 15 residues. The CDR3 loop is CASSHPRTGRTEAFF. CDR3 sequence (DNA): TGTGCCAGCAGTCATCCCCGGACAGGGAGGACTGAAGCTTTCTTT.

Of note for this clonotype: At one end the junction does not follow the germline gene, possibly because of a read error. The chain joins TRBV27 to TRBJ1-6; D might be TRBD1 (5 bases). Germline CDR1 reads MNHEY; CDR2 reads SMNVEV (reference sequence). CDR3 length: 14 amino acids. CDR3 in DNA: TGTGCCAGCAGTCTGGGGGGAGATAATTCACCCCTCCGCTTT. Amino acids: CASSLGGDNSPLRF.

This chain connects TRBV6-2 or TRBV6-3 to TRBJ2-5, with 8 positions matching TRBD1. The V gene end was trimmed by 8 bases and the J gene end by 7 bases; junction bases not matched to a gene: 9. Germline CDR1 MNHEY, CDR2 SVGEGT. CDR3 size: 13 residues. CDR3 sequence (DNA): TGTGCCAGCTGCACAGGGGGGCCGGGGACCCAGTACTTC. This translates into CASCTGGPGTQYF.

This clonotype was detected only a few times. V and J are TRBV6-1 and TRBJ1-2; D unresolved. Between the trimmed V and J ends, which lost 6 bases and 8 bases, there was a span of 13 bases. CDR1 is MNHNS, CDR2 SASEGT, per germline. The CDR3 contains 12 residues. CDR3 bases: TGTGCCAGCAGCGGGCCGGAGGTAGGCTACACCTTC. Its translation: CASSGPEVGYTF.

Ten or more counts support this clonotype. The V gene is TRBV19, the J gene TRBJ1-5, with unresolved D. The CDR3 runs 16 residues. CDR1 and CDR2 from the germline V gene are LNHDA and SQIVND (reference sequence). V lost 1 base, J lost 0 bases, and 10 bases lay in between. The CDR3 protein is CASSIVKGGSNQPQHF. The CDR3 region has the DNA TGTGCCAGTAGTATAGTGAAGGGAGGTAGCAATCAGCCCCAGCATTTT.

This clonotype came up a few times. The V call is TRBV11-2, the J call TRBJ2-5, with a tentative D call TRBD1 (6 bases). V was shortened by 5 bases and J by 5 bases, with 9 bases between the two germline ends. The CDR3 spans 12 residues. CDR1 is SGHAT and CDR2 is FQNNGV in the germline V gene. The CDR3 loop reads CASSHRAETQYF. As DNA, the CDR3 is TGTGCCAGCAGCCACAGGGCCGAGACCCAGTACTTC.

This clonotype was recorded a few times. The chain has TRBV6-1 and TRBJ2-7; D may be TRBD1 (6 bases). From germline, CDR1 is MNHNS and CDR2 SASEGT. This CDR3 contains 13 residues. The ends were cut back, 6 bases at V and 5 bases at J, with 14 bases in the middle. The CDR3 DNA follows: TGTGCCAGCAGCGACAGGCCCCCGGACGAGCAGTACTTC. Protein: CASSDRPPDEQYF.

This clonotype was detected many times. The chain uses TRBV20-1 and TRBJ1-2; 7 nucleotides agree with TRBD1. CDR1 DFQATT and CDR2 SNEGSKA come from the germline V gene (reference sequence). The V segment lost 6 bases and the J segment 0 bases; nucleotides outside the gene matches: 4. The CDR3 covers 13 residues. The CDR3 DNA follows: TGCAGTGCAACGACAGGGCCTAACTATGGCTACACCTTC. This translates into CSATTGPNYGYTF.

This clonotype came up many times. This chain links TRBV6-5 with TRBJ2-5; unclear D gene. There are 13 residues in the CDR3. Per the germline V gene, CDR1 is MNHEY and CDR2 is SVGAGI. The V end was cut by 0 bases, the J end by 5 bases, with 7 bases between. CDR3 DNA sequence: TGTGCCAGCAGTTACTCGGGCTCCGAGACCCAGTACTTC. Translated: CASSYSGSETQYF.

This clonotype has a count of ten or more. V usage is TRBV12-3 or TRBV12-4 and J usage is TRBJ1-1; D not resolved. The V end was cut by 2 bases, the J end by 1 base, with 14 bases between. The CDR3 length is 16 residues. The chain's CDR3 is CASSLFLLARNTEAFF. DNA of the CDR3: TGTGCCAGCAGTTTATTTCTGCTAGCCAGGAACACTGAAGCTTTCTTT.